The next 8 T cell receptor beta chains were all read from a single sample in a study of shared clonotypes between healthy human individuals (dated by TCRdb to the early 2020s). The protocol used for the library was the immunoSEQ multiplex PCR assay. TCRdb took over this immuneACCESS table, retaining in-frame rearrangements with V and J assigned. Such tables are incomplete; in checked studies, under half of the missing clones stem from an unresolved V gene, and the remainder is unexplained. The sample table lists 400,000 to 600,000 clones, around 79% of them with a count of one. The top ten clonotypes cover 9.5% to 15% of the sample. Sequencing was done on a sample of PBMCs. The receptors were gathered from a woman aged 40 to 50 in good health. Some clones in this sample may be carry-over from other donors' samples.

The chain has TRBV7-9 and TRBJ2-3; a weak D match, TRBD1 (6 bases). Germline assignment: CDR1 SEHNR and CDR2 FQNEAQ (reference sequence). V lost 1 base to trimming and J lost 2 bases, with 22 bases between them. This CDR3 spans 19 amino acids. CDR3 sequence (DNA): TGTGCCAGCAGCTTAGGAGCCGATACTCAGGGGATCCTCACAGATACGCAGTATTTT. Translating gives CASSLGADTQGILTDTQYF.

J is TRBJ1-2 and V is TRBV18; possibly TRBD1 for D (6 bases). The germline V gene encodes CDR1 KGHSH and CDR2 LQKENI. The ends were cut back, 0 bases at V and 0 bases at J, with 11 bases in the middle. CDR3 length: 16 residues. Here the CDR3 DNA reads TGTGCCAGCTCACCACCTGAGGCAGGGGCTAACTATGGCTACACCTTC. Protein product: CASSPPEAGANYGYTF.

This clone was observed once. This chain connects TRBV15 to TRBJ2-5; 7 nucleotides match TRBD2. V shed 5 bases and J 2 bases; nucleotides not matched to a gene: 5. Germline CDR1 is LNHNV and CDR2 is YYDKDF (reference sequence). The CDR3 totals 14 residues. The DNA for the CDR3 is TGTGCCACCAGCTTAGGGAGGGCTCAAGAGACCCAGTACTTC. This gives the protein CATSLGRAQETQYF.

This sequence joins TRBV7-9 and TRBJ1-2; D is unresolved. V lost 0 bases and J lost 4, with 6 bases in between. The germline gives CDR1 SEHNR, CDR2 FQNEAQ (reference sequence). The CDR3 sequence is 13 residues long. The CDR3 region has the DNA TGTGCCAGCAGCTTAGCCCCAGCCTATGGCTACACCTTC. Its protein is CASSLAPAYGYTF.

J is TRBJ1-1 and V is TRBV7-9; D is possibly TRBD1 (6 bases). CDR1 and CDR2 from the germline V gene are SEHNR and FQNEAQ (reference sequence). V was shortened by 5 bases and J by 4 bases, with 14 bases between the two germline ends. The CDR3 runs 14 residues. The CDR3 loop reads CASSQRQDVTEAFF. CDR3 sequence (DNA): TGTGCCAGCAGCCAGAGACAGGACGTCACTGAAGCTTTCTTT.

The rearrangement links TRBV7-6 to TRBJ2-5; maybe TRBD2 (6 bases). The CDR3 is made up of 15 amino acids. Trimming cost V 2 bases and J 2 bases, with 12 bases left between them. CDR1 and CDR2 (germline): SGHVS, FNYEAQ. The CDR3 protein is CASSLRAGGQETQYF. CDR3 in DNA: TGTGCCAGCAGCTTAAGAGCGGGTGGGCAAGAGACCCAGTACTTC.

The chain has TRBV2 and TRBJ1-2; the D is unclear. The germline CDR1 and CDR2 sequences are SNHLY and FYNNEI. The CDR3 is 14 amino acids. V lost 3 bases, J lost 4 bases, and 12 bases lay in between. CDR3 nucleotide sequence: TGTGCCAGCAGTGACATCGGGCTAGGCTATGGCTACACCTTC. Protein product: CASSDIGLGYGYTF.

The chain uses TRBV5-6 and TRBJ2-2; D is uncertain. Trimming took 0 bases from V and 0 from J, leaving 12 bases between them. The CDR3 loop spans 17 amino acids. CDR1 SGHDT and CDR2 YYEEEE come from the germline V gene. The CDR3 DNA sequence: TGTGCCAGCAGCTTGGTTTCAGGCTATGCGAACACCGGGGAGCTGTTTTTT. This gives the protein CASSLVSGYANTGELFF.